This T cell receptor beta chain emerged from a study of shared clonotypes between healthy human individuals. Whole-study results and caveats: A handful of donors showed sharing of about 4.7% of naive CD4 clonotypes.

CDR3 length: 15 residues. From germline, CDR1 is MGHDK and CDR2 SYGVNS. Trimming stripped 3 bases from V and 2 bases from J, with 13 bases between. Investigators spread the genomic DNA of each subset evenly over several immunoSEQ plates. Study processing details: ImmunoSEQ supplied junction-only sequences lacking quality scores, so filtering was different. Sequencing was performed with immunoSEQ multiplex PCR; in TCRdb, only in-frame clones are kept and a portion is missing. That table is the source of V, J and clone size, and D and trimming were worked out from the DNA. The sample has some 1.4 million clones; roughly 96% are singletons. For this clone: The antigen remains undetermined.

Adults of Caucasian background living in Nashville, Tennessee made up all donors. The V and J genes are TRBV25-1 and TRBJ2-5; D remains unclear. Input material: naive CD4+ T cells sorted from blood. The subset was: CD45RA+ positively selected. The sequence came from a man aged 25 to 45 in good health. CDR3 coding DNA: TGTGCCAGCAGTGAGGGCAGTAACTTTCAAGAGACCCAGTACTTC. Translating it yields CASSEGSNFQETQYF.